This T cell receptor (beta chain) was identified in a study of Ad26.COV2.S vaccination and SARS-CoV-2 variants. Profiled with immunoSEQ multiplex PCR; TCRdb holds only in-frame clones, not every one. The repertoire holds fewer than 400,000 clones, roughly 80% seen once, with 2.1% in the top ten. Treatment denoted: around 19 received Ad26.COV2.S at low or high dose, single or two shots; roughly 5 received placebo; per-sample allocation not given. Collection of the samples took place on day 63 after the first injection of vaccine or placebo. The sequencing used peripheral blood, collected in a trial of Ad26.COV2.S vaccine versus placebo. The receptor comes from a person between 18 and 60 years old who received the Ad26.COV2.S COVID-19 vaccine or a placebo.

In nucleotides, the CDR3 is TGCGCCAGCAGCCCCGGACAGTCCTCCTACGAGCAGTACTTC. Translating gives CASSPGQSSYEQYF. The chain carries TRBV5-1 and TRBJ2-7; maybe TRBD1 (6 bases). The V and J ends lost 4 bases and 0 bases respectively, with 11 bases between them. CDR1 SGHRS and CDR2 YFSETQ come from the germline V gene. There are 14 residues in the CDR3.